Listed below are T cell receptor beta chains from one sample, sequenced in a study of T-cell memory formation after mild COVID-19. TCRdb processed the 5' RACE reads anew with MiXCR; each CDR3 protein has one entry. The sample yields over 450,000 distinct CDR3 sequences, roughly 22% seen once. Sequenced sample: PBMCs or a T cell subset sorted from them (not recorded which). These receptors all stem from an adult woman who had mild COVID-19 (a few samples of this study predate the infection). Cell type and time point are not known. CDR3s include the opening cysteine and the closing phenylalanine or tryptophan. A D gene is named only where the DNA matches it firmly. Rows give clone size only sometimes, using once, few, many, or a class for an expanded clone.

d_gene: .; j_gene: TRBJ1-5; abundance: .; v_gene: TRBV7-3; CDR3aa: CASSLPRVNQPQHF; CDR3nt: TGTGCCAGCAGCCTTCCGAGGGTCAATCAGCCCCAGCATTTT
d_gene: .; j_gene: TRBJ1-1; abundance: .; v_gene: TRBV5-1; CDR3aa: CASSLADVTGNTEAFF; CDR3nt: TGCGCCAGCAGCTTGGCCGATGTGACAGGGAACACTGAAGCTTTCTTT
d_gene: TRBD2; j_gene: TRBJ2-7; abundance: .; v_gene: TRBV29-1; CDR3aa: CSVGRDSYEQYF; CDR3nt: TGCAGCGTCGGGAGGGACTCCTACGAGCAGTACTTC
d_gene: .; j_gene: TRBJ2-1; abundance: many; v_gene: TRBV7-9; CDR3aa: CASSLGGFTRNEQFF; CDR3nt: TGTGCCAGCAGCTTAGGCGGGTTCACGAGGAATGAGCAGTTCTTC
d_gene: .; j_gene: TRBJ1-6; abundance: few; v_gene: TRBV6-1; CDR3aa: CASSDSAGWSPLHF; CDR3nt: TGTGCCAGCAGTGATTCTGCGGGATGGTCACCCCTCCACTTT
d_gene: TRBD2; j_gene: TRBJ2-1; abundance: .; v_gene: TRBV12-3/TRBV12-4; CDR3aa: CASSLNAGGPNEQFF; CDR3nt: TGTGCCAGCAGTTTAAATGCGGGGGGGCCGAATGAGCAGTTCTTC
d_gene: TRBD2; j_gene: TRBJ2-3; abundance: few; v_gene: TRBV12-3/TRBV12-4; CDR3aa: CASSFRLAGGGGTDTQYF; CDR3nt: TGTGCCAGCAGTTTTAGACTAGCGGGGGGCGGTGGCACAGATACGCAGTATTTT
d_gene: TRBD1; j_gene: TRBJ2-1; abundance: .; v_gene: TRBV6-2/TRBV6-3; CDR3aa: CASSRGQGALYNEQFF; CDR3nt: TGTGCCAGCAGCCGGGGACAGGGGGCGTTATACAATGAGCAGTTCTTC
d_gene: .; j_gene: TRBJ2-7; abundance: .; v_gene: TRBV6-2/TRBV6-3; CDR3aa: CASSNFRARGGEQYF; CDR3nt: TGTGCCAGCAGTAATTTCAGGGCTCGCGGCGGCGAGCAGTACTTC
d_gene: TRBD2; j_gene: TRBJ2-1; abundance: .; v_gene: TRBV5-5; CDR3aa: CASSFLASGAYNEQFF; CDR3nt: TGTGCCAGCAGCTTCTTGGCTAGCGGGGCCTACAATGAGCAGTTCTTC
d_gene: .; j_gene: TRBJ2-1; abundance: few; v_gene: TRBV4-3; CDR3aa: CASSQRDLGVTDREQFF; CDR3nt: TGCGCCAGCAGCCAGCGGGACTTGGGGGTAACCGACAGAGAGCAGTTCTTC
d_gene: TRBD1; j_gene: TRBJ2-7; abundance: .; v_gene: TRBV25-1; CDR3aa: CASRTGTGGFYEQYF; CDR3nt: TGTGCCAGCAGAACCGGGACAGGGGGTTTCTACGAGCAGTACTTC
d_gene: TRBD1; j_gene: TRBJ2-3; abundance: .; v_gene: TRBV7-2; CDR3aa: CASSSPGTGASDTQYF; CDR3nt: TGTGCCAGCAGCTCTCCCGGGACAGGGGCTTCAGATACGCAGTATTTT
d_gene: .; j_gene: TRBJ2-7; abundance: few; v_gene: TRBV5-6; CDR3aa: CASSLRQGGIYEQYF; CDR3nt: TGTGCCAGCAGCTTGCGACAGGGAGGGATATACGAGCAGTACTTC
d_gene: .; j_gene: TRBJ2-2; abundance: few; v_gene: TRBV5-1; CDR3aa: CAEKENTGELFF; CDR3nt: TGCGCGGAGAAGGAGAACACCGGGGAGCTGTTTTTT
d_gene: .; j_gene: TRBJ2-7; abundance: .; v_gene: TRBV12-3/TRBV12-4; CDR3aa: CASSLGTVVLYEQYF; CDR3nt: TGTGCCAGCAGTTTAGGGACAGTAGTCCTCTACGAGCAGTACTTC
d_gene: .; j_gene: TRBJ1-2; abundance: .; v_gene: TRBV5-1; CDR3aa: CASSLVGQGLNYGYTF; CDR3nt: TGCGCCAGCAGCTTGGTGGGCCAGGGATTGAACTATGGCTACACCTTC
d_gene: TRBD2; j_gene: TRBJ2-3; abundance: .; v_gene: TRBV7-8; CDR3aa: CASRPKRGSTDTQYF; CDR3nt: TGTGCCAGCAGACCGAAGCGGGGTAGCACAGATACGCAGTATTTT
d_gene: .; j_gene: TRBJ2-1; abundance: .; v_gene: TRBV24-1; CDR3aa: CATSDYPELASNEQFF; CDR3nt: TGTGCCACCAGTGATTATCCCGAGCTAGCGAGCAATGAGCAGTTCTTC
d_gene: .; j_gene: TRBJ1-4; abundance: .; v_gene: TRBV20-1; CDR3aa: CSASPGAVNEKLFF; CDR3nt: TGCAGTGCTTCTCCGGGGGCGGTTAATGAAAAACTGTTTTTT
d_gene: .; j_gene: TRBJ2-1; abundance: few; v_gene: TRBV6-5; CDR3aa: CASSYSVADYNEQFF; CDR3nt: TGTGCCAGCAGTTACTCTGTGGCGGACTACAATGAGCAGTTCTTC
d_gene: .; j_gene: TRBJ1-1; abundance: .; v_gene: TRBV9; CDR3aa: CASSAQLAGTEAFF; CDR3nt: TGTGCCAGCAGCGCCCAGTTGGCAGGCACTGAAGCTTTCTTT
d_gene: TRBD1; j_gene: TRBJ2-7; abundance: .; v_gene: TRBV19; CDR3aa: CASSIGTGVSYEQYF; CDR3nt: TGTGCCAGTAGTATAGGGACAGGGGTATCCTACGAGCAGTACTTC
d_gene: TRBD1; j_gene: TRBJ2-5; abundance: many; v_gene: TRBV5-1; CDR3aa: CASSSTGGMETQYF; CDR3nt: TGCGCCAGCAGCTCCACAGGGGGCATGGAGACCCAGTACTTC
d_gene: .; j_gene: TRBJ2-4; abundance: few; v_gene: TRBV18; CDR3aa: CASSPALLAKNIQYF; CDR3nt: TGTGCCAGCTCACCAGCCCTACTAGCCAAAAACATTCAGTACTTC
d_gene: TRBD2; j_gene: TRBJ2-3; abundance: .; v_gene: TRBV9; CDR3aa: CASSPHGGGDTQYF; CDR3nt: TGTGCCAGCAGCCCTCATGGGGGGGGAGATACGCAGTATTTT
d_gene: TRBD1; j_gene: TRBJ2-1; abundance: .; v_gene: TRBV5-1; CDR3aa: CASTPTGEREDNEQFF; CDR3nt: TGCGCCAGCACCCCTACAGGGGAAAGAGAGGACAATGAGCAGTTCTTC
d_gene: .; j_gene: TRBJ2-1; abundance: .; v_gene: TRBV18; CDR3aa: CASSLPYRVEEQFF; CDR3nt: TGTGCCAGCTCACTCCCTTACAGGGTAGAAGAGCAGTTCTTC
d_gene: TRBD2; j_gene: TRBJ2-7; abundance: .; v_gene: TRBV12-3/TRBV12-4; CDR3aa: CASSLVVREGSYEQYF; CDR3nt: TGTGCCAGCAGTTTAGTGGTGCGGGAGGGTTCGTACGAGCAGTACTTC
d_gene: TRBD1; j_gene: TRBJ1-1; abundance: few; v_gene: TRBV30; CDR3aa: CAWSVLPGGFEAFF; CDR3nt: TGTGCCTGGAGTGTACTACCAGGGGGCTTTGAAGCTTTCTTT
d_gene: TRBD1; j_gene: TRBJ2-7; abundance: .; v_gene: TRBV12-3/TRBV12-4; CDR3aa: CASSSLPGTESYEQYF; CDR3nt: TGTGCCAGCAGTTCCCTTCCAGGGACAGAGTCCTACGAGCAGTACTTC
d_gene: TRBD1; j_gene: TRBJ2-6; abundance: .; v_gene: TRBV9; CDR3aa: CASSGKQGTNVLTF; CDR3nt: TGTGCCAGCAGCGGAAAACAGGGGACCAACGTCCTGACTTTC
d_gene: .; j_gene: TRBJ2-5; abundance: .; v_gene: TRBV27; CDR3aa: CASSLGGGDETQYF; CDR3nt: TGTGCCAGCAGTTTAGGTGGGGGTGACGAGACCCAGTACTTC
d_gene: .; j_gene: TRBJ2-2; abundance: .; v_gene: TRBV3-1; CDR3aa: CASSQRLPGELFF; CDR3nt: TGTGCCAGCAGCCAAAGACTGCCCGGGGAGCTGTTTTTT
d_gene: TRBD1; j_gene: TRBJ2-2; abundance: .; v_gene: TRBV5-4; CDR3aa: CASSTGQDYTGELFF; CDR3nt: TGTGCCAGCAGCACCGGACAGGACTACACCGGGGAGCTGTTTTTT
d_gene: .; j_gene: TRBJ1-5; abundance: .; v_gene: TRBV19; CDR3aa: CASSIIGQPQHF; CDR3nt: TGTGCCAGTAGTATAATTGGTCAGCCCCAGCATTTT
d_gene: TRBD1; j_gene: TRBJ1-1; abundance: .; v_gene: TRBV5-6; CDR3aa: CASSLRTGTEAFF; CDR3nt: TGTGCCAGCAGCTTGAGGACAGGCACTGAAGCTTTCTTT
d_gene: TRBD1; j_gene: TRBJ2-7; abundance: .; v_gene: TRBV18; CDR3aa: CASSEQDRALGYEQYF; CDR3nt: TGTGCCAGCTCAGAGCAGGACAGGGCATTGGGCTACGAGCAGTACTTC
d_gene: .; j_gene: TRBJ1-1; abundance: .; v_gene: TRBV4-1; CDR3aa: CASSQDNRANTEAFF; CDR3nt: TGCGCCAGCAGCCAAGATAACAGAGCGAACACTGAAGCTTTCTTT
d_gene: .; j_gene: TRBJ1-1; abundance: .; v_gene: TRBV7-2; CDR3aa: CASSSGLITEAFF; CDR3nt: TGTGCCAGCAGCTCTGGCTTGATCACTGAAGCTTTCTTT
d_gene: .; j_gene: TRBJ2-3; abundance: .; v_gene: TRBV24-1; CDR3aa: CATSDPGTSFTDTQYF; CDR3nt: TGTGCCACCAGTGACCCTGGGACTTCTTTCACAGATACGCAGTATTTT